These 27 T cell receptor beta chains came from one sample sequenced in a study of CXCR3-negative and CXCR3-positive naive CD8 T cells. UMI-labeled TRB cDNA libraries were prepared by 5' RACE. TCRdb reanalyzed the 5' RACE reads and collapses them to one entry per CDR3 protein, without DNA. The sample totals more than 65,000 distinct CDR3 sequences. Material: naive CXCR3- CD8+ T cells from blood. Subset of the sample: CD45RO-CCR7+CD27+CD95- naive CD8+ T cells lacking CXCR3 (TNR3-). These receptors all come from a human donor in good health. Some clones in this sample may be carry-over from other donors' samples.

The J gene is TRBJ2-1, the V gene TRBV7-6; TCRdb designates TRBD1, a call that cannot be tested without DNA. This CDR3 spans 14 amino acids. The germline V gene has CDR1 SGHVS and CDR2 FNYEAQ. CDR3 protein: CASRQTLEGGEQFF.

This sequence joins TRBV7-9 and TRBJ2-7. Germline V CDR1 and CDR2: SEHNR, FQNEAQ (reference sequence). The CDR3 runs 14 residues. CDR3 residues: CASSPTLSSYEQYF.

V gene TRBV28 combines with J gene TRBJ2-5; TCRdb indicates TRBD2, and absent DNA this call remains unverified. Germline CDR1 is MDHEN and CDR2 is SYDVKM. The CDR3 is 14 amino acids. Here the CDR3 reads CASNEPREQETQYF.

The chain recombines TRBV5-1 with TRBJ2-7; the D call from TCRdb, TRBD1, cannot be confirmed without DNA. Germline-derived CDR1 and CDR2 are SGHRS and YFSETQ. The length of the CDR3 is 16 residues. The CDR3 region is CASSQDFRQGAYEQYF.

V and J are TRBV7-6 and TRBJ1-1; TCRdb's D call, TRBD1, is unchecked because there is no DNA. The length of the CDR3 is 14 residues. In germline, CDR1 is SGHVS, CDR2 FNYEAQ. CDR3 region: CASSPGTGGTEAFF.

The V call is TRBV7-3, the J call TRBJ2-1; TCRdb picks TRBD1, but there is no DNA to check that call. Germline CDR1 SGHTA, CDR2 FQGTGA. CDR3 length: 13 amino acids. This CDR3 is CASSLAGGPEQFF. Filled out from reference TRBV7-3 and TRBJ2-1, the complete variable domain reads GAGVSQTPSNKVTEKGKYVELRCDPISGHTALYWYRQSLGQGPEFLIYFQGTGAADDSGLPNDRFFAVRPEGSVSTLKIQRTERGDSAVYLCASSLAGGPEQFFGPGTRLTVL.

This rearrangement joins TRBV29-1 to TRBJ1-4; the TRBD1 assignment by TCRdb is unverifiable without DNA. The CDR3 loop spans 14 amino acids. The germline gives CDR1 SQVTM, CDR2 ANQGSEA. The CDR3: CSVIPPGDGEKLFF.

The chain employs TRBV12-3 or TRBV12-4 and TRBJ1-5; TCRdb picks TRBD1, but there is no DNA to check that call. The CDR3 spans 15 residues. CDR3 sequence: CASSLAGQGNQPQHF.

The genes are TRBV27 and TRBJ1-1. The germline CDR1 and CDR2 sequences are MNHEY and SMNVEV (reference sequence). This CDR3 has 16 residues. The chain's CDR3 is CASSLLLSRASTEAFF.

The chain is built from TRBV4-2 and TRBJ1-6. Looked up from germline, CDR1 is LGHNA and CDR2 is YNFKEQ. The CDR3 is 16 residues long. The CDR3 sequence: CASSQDEGLGNSPLHF.

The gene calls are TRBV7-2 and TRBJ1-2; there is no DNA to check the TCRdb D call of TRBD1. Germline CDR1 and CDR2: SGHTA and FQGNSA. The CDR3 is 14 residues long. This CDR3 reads CASSGTGVINGYTF.

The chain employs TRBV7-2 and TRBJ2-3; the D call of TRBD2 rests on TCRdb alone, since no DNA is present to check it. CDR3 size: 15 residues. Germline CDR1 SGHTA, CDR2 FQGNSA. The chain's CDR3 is CASSPEGGFTDTQYF.

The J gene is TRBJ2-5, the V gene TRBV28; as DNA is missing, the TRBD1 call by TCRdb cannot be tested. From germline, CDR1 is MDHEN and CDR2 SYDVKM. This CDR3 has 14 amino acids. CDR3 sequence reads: CASRPGSNAETQYF.

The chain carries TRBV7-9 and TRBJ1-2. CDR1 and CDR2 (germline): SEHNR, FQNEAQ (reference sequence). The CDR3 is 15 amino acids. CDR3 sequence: CASSNTKVVDYGYTF.

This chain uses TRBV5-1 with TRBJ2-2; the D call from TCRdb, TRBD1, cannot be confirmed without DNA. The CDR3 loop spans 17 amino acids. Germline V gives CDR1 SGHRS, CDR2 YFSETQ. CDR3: CASSLPTGEPNTGELFF. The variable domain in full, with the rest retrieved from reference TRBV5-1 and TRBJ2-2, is KAGVTQTPRYLIKTRGQQVTLSCSPISGHRSVSWYQQTPGQGLQFLFEYFSETQRNKGNFPGRFSGRQFSNSRSEMNVSTLELGDSALYLCASSLPTGEPNTGELFFGEGSRLTVL.

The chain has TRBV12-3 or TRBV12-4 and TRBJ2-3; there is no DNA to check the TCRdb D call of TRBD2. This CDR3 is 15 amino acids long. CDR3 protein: CASRAGIAGTDTQYF.

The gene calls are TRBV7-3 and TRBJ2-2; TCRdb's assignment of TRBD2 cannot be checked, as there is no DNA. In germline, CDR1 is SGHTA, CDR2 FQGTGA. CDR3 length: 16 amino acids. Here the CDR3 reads CASSLESGANTGELFF.

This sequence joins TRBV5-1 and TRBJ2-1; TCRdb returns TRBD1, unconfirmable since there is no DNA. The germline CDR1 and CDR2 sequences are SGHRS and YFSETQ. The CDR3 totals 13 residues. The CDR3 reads CASSYPGSNEQFF.

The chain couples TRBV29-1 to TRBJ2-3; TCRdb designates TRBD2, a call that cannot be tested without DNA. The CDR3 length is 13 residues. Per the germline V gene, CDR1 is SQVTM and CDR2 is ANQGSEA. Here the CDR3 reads CSVSSGTTDTQYF.

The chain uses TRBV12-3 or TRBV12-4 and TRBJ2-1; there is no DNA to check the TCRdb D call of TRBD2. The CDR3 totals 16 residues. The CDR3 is CASSPAGVSSYNEQFF.

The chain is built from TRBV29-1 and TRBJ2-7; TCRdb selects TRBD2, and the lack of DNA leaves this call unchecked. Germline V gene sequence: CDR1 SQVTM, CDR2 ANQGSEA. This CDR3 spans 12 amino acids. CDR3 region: CSVDSGSHEQYF.

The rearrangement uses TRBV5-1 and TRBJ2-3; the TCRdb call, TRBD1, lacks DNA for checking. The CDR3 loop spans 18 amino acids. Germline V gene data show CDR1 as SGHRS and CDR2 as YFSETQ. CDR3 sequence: CASSFLPTRQGYPDTQYF.

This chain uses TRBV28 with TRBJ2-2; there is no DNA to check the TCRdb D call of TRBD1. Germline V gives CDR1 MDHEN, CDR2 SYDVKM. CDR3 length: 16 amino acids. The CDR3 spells CATYGPGQSNTGELFF.

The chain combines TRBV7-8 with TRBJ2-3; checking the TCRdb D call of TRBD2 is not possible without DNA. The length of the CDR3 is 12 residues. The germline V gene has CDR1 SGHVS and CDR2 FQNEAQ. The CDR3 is CASSLSGTVHRF.

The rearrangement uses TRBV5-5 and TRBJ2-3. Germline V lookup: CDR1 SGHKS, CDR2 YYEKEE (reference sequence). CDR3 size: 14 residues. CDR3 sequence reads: CASSLGPSTDTQYF.

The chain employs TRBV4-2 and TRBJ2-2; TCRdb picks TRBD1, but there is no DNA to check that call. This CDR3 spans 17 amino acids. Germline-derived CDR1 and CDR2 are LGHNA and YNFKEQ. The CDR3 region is CASSQETGTGSTGELFF.

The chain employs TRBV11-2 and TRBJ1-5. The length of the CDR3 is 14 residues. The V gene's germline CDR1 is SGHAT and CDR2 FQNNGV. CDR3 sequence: CASSFGGSNQPQHF.